The 8 T cell receptor beta chains presented below share a single source sample, sequenced in a study of PD-1 blockade in classical Hodgkin lymphoma. Libraries were prepared by immunoSEQ multiplex PCR; TCRdb keeps only in-frame clonotypes and omits some of them. The sample contains under 15,000 clones, 84% of which appear only once. Exposure to brentuximab vedotin varied, and each patient had relapsed following autologous stem cell transplantation. The sample consisted of peripheral blood mononuclear cells (PBMCs), taken at baseline. These receptor sequences come from a human donor with classical Hodgkin lymphoma.

This clone was counted a single time. The chain recombines TRBV6-1 with TRBJ2-2; 12 bases fit TRBD1. Germline-derived CDR1 and CDR2 are MNHNS and SASEGT. This CDR3 comprises 15 residues. V lost 8 bases and J lost 6; bases outside the gene matches: 7. The CDR3 DNA reads as TGTGCCAGCGAGACGGGACAGGGGGCCTCCGGGGAGCTGTTTTTT. It translates to CASETGQGASGELFF.

V and J are TRBV20-1 and TRBJ2-5; D gene unclear. CDR3 length equals 11 residues. In germline, CDR1 is DFQATT, CDR2 SNEGSKA (reference sequence). Trimming left V 3 bases short and J 5 bases short, with 7 bases between. CDR3 amino acids: CSASPAETQYF. CDR3 coding DNA: TGCAGTGCTAGTCCGGCGGAGACCCAGTACTTC.

J is TRBJ2-1 and V is TRBV10-3; TRBD2 matches at 9 bases. This CDR3 has 13 amino acids. V dropped 10 bases and J dropped 9; count of bases not matched to a gene: 10. Per germline, CDR1 ENHRY and CDR2 SYGVKD. The CDR3 region has the DNA TGTGCCACCCTGCGGGAGGGCCTCGGTGAGCAGTTCTTC. It yields the protein CATLREGLGEQFF.

The V gene is TRBV6-5, the J gene TRBJ2-2; TRBD1 agrees at 12 bases. The V and J ends lost 8 bases and 5 bases, in that order; junction bases with no gene match: 6. CDR1 MNHEY and CDR2 SVGAGI come from the germline V gene. CDR3 length equals 15 residues. CDR3 DNA: TGTGCCAGCTGCCCGGGACAGGGGGCGACCGGGGAGCTGTTTTTT. Translation: CASCPGQGATGELFF.

The J gene is TRBJ1-1, the V gene TRBV29-1; 8 positions match TRBD1. From germline, CDR1 is SQVTM and CDR2 ANQGSEA. This CDR3 is 14 amino acids long. V dropped 6 bases and J dropped 1; count of bases not matched to a gene: 7. CDR3 in DNA: TGCAGCGTCACGGATCAGGGGGCGAACACTGAAGCTTTCTTT. Translating gives CSVTDQGANTEAFF. The full variable domain, in which reference TRBV29-1 and TRBJ1-1 provide the parts outside the CDR3, is SAVISQKPSRDICQRGTSLTIQCQVDSQVTMMFWYRQQPGQSLTLIATANQGSEATYESGFVIDKFPISRPNLTFSTLTVSNMSPEDSSIYLCSVTDQGANTEAFFGQGTRLTVV.

This sequence joins TRBV11-1 and TRBJ1-1, with unresolved D. The CDR3 has 14 amino acids. Germline loops: CDR1 SGHAT, CDR2 FQDESV (reference sequence). Trimming shortened V by 5 bases and J by 3 bases, and 13 bases separated the two germline ends. Written as DNA, the CDR3 is TGTGCCAGCAGCCCGTCATACGGCTACACTGAAGCTTTCTTT. It specifies CASSPSYGYTEAFF.

The count of this clone is one. The chain uses TRBV7-9 and TRBJ2-2; D is unresolved. Germline loops: CDR1 SEHNR, CDR2 FQNEAQ (reference sequence). CDR3 length equals 14 residues. With 1 base removed from V and 3 bases from J, the gap between germline ends came to 6 bases. The CDR3 region has the DNA TGTGCCAGCAGCTTAGGCCGGGACACCGGGGAGCTGTTTTTT. Protein: CASSLGRDTGELFF.

The J gene is TRBJ2-6, the V gene TRBV4-3; the match to TRBD2 covers 8 bases. Germline CDR1 and CDR2: LGHNA and YSLEER. The CDR3 is 18 amino acids. V was clipped by 4 bases and J by 0 bases; unmatched bases: 8. CDR3 region: CASSPSFAGGSGANVLTF. The CDR3 region has the DNA TGCGCCAGCAGCCCGAGTTTCGCGGGGGGCTCTGGGGCCAACGTCCTGACTTTC.